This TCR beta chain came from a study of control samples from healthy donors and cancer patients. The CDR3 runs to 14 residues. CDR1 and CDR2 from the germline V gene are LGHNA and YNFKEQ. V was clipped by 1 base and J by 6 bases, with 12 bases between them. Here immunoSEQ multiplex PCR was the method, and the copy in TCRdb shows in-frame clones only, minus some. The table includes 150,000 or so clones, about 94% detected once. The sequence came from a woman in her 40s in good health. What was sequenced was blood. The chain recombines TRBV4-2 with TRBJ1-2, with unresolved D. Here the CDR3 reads CASSQVLALDGYTF. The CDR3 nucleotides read TGTGCCAGCAGCCAAGTGTTGGCGCTGGATGGCTACACCTTC.